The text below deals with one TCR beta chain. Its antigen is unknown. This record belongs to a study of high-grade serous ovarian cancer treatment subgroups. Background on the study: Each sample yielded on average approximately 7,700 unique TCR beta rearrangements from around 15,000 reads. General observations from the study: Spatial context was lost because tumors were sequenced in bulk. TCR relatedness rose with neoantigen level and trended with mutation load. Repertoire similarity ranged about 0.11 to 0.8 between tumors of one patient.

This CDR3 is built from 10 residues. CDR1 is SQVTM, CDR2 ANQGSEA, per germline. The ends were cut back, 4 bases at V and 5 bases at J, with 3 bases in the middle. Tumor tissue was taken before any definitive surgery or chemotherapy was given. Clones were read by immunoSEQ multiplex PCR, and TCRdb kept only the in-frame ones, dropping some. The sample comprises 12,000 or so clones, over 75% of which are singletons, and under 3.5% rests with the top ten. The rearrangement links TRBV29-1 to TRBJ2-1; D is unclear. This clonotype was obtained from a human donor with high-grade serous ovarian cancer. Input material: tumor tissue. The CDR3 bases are TGCAGCGTTGCCCACAATGAGCAGTTCTTC. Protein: CSVAHNEQFF.